The TCR beta chain under discussion was sequenced for a study of Ad26.COV2.S vaccination and SARS-CoV-2 variants. Points from the study as a whole: Vaccine recipients surpassed placebo recipients in spike-specific TCR breadth. Spike-specific responses of CD8+ and CD4+ T cells were reported to display substantial breadth after vaccination.

A note on this clone: Its antigen is undetermined.

As for treatment: around 19 received Ad26.COV2.S at low or high dose, single or two shots; roughly five received placebo; per-sample allocation not given. Sampling was performed 63 days after the first vaccine or placebo injection. The CDR3 consists of 15 residues. Trimming removed 6 bases at V and 0 bases at J, with 13 bases between. CDR1 and CDR2 (germline): SSHAT, FNYEAQ (reference sequence). The repertoire was sequenced with immunoSEQ multiplex PCR; TCRdb's copy has only in-frame clones and lacks some. Of around 420,000 clones listed, 70% to 90% were seen once; the top ten hold 3.5% to 4%. The sequences come from peripheral blood, collected in a trial of Ad26.COV2.S vaccine versus placebo. V is TRBV7-7 and J is TRBJ2-3, with D perhaps given as TRBD1 or TRBD2 (5 bases each). The origin of this receptor is a person aged 18-65 years who received the Ad26.COV2.S COVID-19 vaccine or a placebo. CDR3 coding DNA: TGTGCCAGCAGTGCCGGGACGGGGAGCACAGATACGCAGTATTTT. It translates to CASSAGTGSTDTQYF.